The 22 T cell receptor beta chains in this list originate from one sample, sequenced in a study of blood T cell repertoires in COVID-19. TCRdb's copy holds only in-frame clones and misses some; the assay was immunoSEQ multiplex PCR. This sample carries under 250,000 clones, around 88% of them seen once, and the ten largest clones take over 1.1%. The sequenced sample consisted of peripheral blood. These receptors were collected from a man older than 75 with acute or convalescent COVID-19.

This CDR3 reads CASSPGTSADTQYF. The CDR3, as DNA: TGTGCCAGCAGTCCCGGGACTAGCGCAGATACGCAGTATTTT. The chain employs TRBV6-2 or TRBV6-3 and TRBJ2-3; TRBD2 matches at 10 bases. CDR3 size: 14 residues. The V gene end was trimmed by 5 bases and the J gene end by 4 bases; junction bases not matched to a gene: 3. Looked up from germline, CDR1 is MNHEY and CDR2 is SVGEGT.

This clone was picked up one time. The gene calls are TRBV12-3 or TRBV12-4 and TRBJ1-6; D might be TRBD1 (5 bases). Trimming removed 4 bases at V and 10 bases at J, with 11 bases between. This CDR3 has 13 amino acids. The CDR3 spells CASSSNRHSPLHF. CDR3 sequence (DNA): TGTGCCAGCAGTTCCAACAGGCACTCACCCCTCCACTTT.

The DNA of the CDR3 is TGCGCCAGCAGCTTGGGAAGGACAGGCGCCTACGAGCAGTACTTC. Amino acids: CASSLGRTGAYEQYF. V is TRBV5-1 and J is TRBJ2-7, with TRBD1 matching over 7 bases. V trimming: 0 bases; J trimming: 2 bases; junction bases outside the gene matches: 5. This CDR3 has 15 residues. Germline loops: CDR1 SGHRS, CDR2 YFSETQ. The whole variable domain, remainder taken from reference TRBV5-1 and TRBJ2-7, is KAGVTQTPRYLIKTRGQQVTLSCSPISGHRSVSWYQQTPGQGLQFLFEYFSETQRNKGNFPGRFSGRQFSNSRSEMNVSTLELGDSALYLCASSLGRTGAYEQYFGPGTRLTVT.

This chain uses TRBV28 with TRBJ1-4; no clear D. Per germline, CDR1 MDHEN and CDR2 SYDVKM. Trimming cost V 2 bases and J 3 bases, with 10 bases left between them. This CDR3 contains 15 residues. CDR3: CASSLGSYSNEKLFF. CDR3 nucleotides: TGTGCCAGCAGTTTAGGTAGCTATTCTAATGAAAAACTGTTTTTT.

V and J are TRBV7-8 and TRBJ2-3, with TRBD1 as a possible D gene (6 bases). Germline-derived CDR1 and CDR2 are SGHVS and FQNEAQ. The CDR3 has 15 amino acids. The V end lost 3 bases, the J end lost 4 bases, and 14 bases lay between the germline ends. The CDR3 coding sequence is TGTGCCAGCAGCTTTACAGGGTATTCGGCAGATACGCAGTATTTT. Translation gives CASSFTGYSADTQYF.

This clone was found once. The V gene is TRBV28, the J gene TRBJ1-1; D call uncertain. This CDR3 has 13 residues. Trimming left V 6 bases short and J 2 bases short, with 10 bases between. Germline CDR1 is MDHEN and CDR2 is SYDVKM. This CDR3 reads CASSPNRNTEAFF. For the CDR3, the DNA is TGTGCCAGCAGCCCAAACAGAAACACTGAAGCTTTCTTT.

This clone was observed a few times. This chain links TRBV10-3 with TRBJ1-5; 9 bases are shared with TRBD1. The CDR3 totals 13 residues. Trimming cost V 10 bases and J 5 bases; bases outside gene matches: 6. Germline CDR1 ENHRY, CDR2 SYGVKD. CDR3 amino acids: CATRDRADQPQHF. As DNA, the CDR3 is TGTGCCACCAGGGACAGGGCCGATCAGCCCCAGCATTTT.

The chain employs TRBV10-3 and TRBJ2-3; D is perhaps TRBD2 (5 bases). CDR1 ENHRY and CDR2 SYGVKD come from the germline V gene. The CDR3 runs to 14 residues. V was cut by 5 bases and J by 5 bases, with 14 bases left in between. This CDR3 is CAISFGREGDTQYF. DNA of the CDR3: TGTGCCATCAGTTTCGGCAGAGAGGGAGATACGCAGTATTTT.

The chain couples TRBV5-1 to TRBJ2-3, with a tentative D call TRBD2 (6 bases). Per germline, CDR1 SGHRS and CDR2 YFSETQ. V lost 0 bases to trimming and J lost 0 bases, with 14 bases between them. This CDR3 has 17 residues. This chain's CDR3 is CASSLGWIGTSTDTQYF. DNA of the CDR3: TGCGCCAGCAGCTTGGGATGGATAGGGACTAGCACAGATACGCAGTATTTT.

This clone is a singleton in its sample. The chain combines TRBV11-2 with TRBJ1-3, with 8 bases fitting TRBD1. The ends lost 1 base at V and 3 bases at J; junction bases unmatched: 5. In germline, CDR1 is SGHAT, CDR2 FQNNGV. CDR3 length: 16 amino acids. The CDR3 spells CASSLGQGADGNTIYF. CDR3 coding DNA: TGTGCCAGCAGCTTAGGTCAGGGGGCGGATGGAAACACCATATATTTT.

This clone occurred once. The J gene is TRBJ2-5, the V gene TRBV28, with D possibly matching TRBD2 (6 bases). CDR1 and CDR2 (germline): MDHEN, SYDVKM. CDR3 size: 14 residues. V was clipped by 2 bases and J by 5 bases, with 12 bases between them. The chain's CDR3 is CASSLGGTMETQYF. DNA for the CDR3: TGTGCCAGCAGTTTAGGCGGGACGATGGAGACCCAGTACTTC.

This chain uses TRBV29-1 with TRBJ1-1, with 7 bases fitting TRBD1. The V and J ends lost 4 bases and 0 bases, in that order; junction bases with no gene match: 5. The V gene's germline CDR1 is SQVTM and CDR2 ANQGSEA. This CDR3 is 14 amino acids long. The CDR3: CSVVLDRMNTEAFF. In DNA, the CDR3 is TGCAGCGTTGTCCTGGACAGGATGAACACTGAAGCTTTCTTT.

This clone appeared once. The gene calls are TRBV14 and TRBJ1-1; 7 bases are shared with TRBD1. From germline, CDR1 is SGHDN and CDR2 FVKESK. The CDR3 totals 14 residues. V lost 1 base and J lost 5; bases outside the gene matches: 4. The CDR3 nucleotides are TGTGCCAGCAGCCAAGCAAGGGGGCGGACTGAAGCTTTCTTT. This gives the protein CASSQARGRTEAFF.

The chain carries TRBV4-2 and TRBJ2-1; TRBD2 matches 7 bases. Per germline, CDR1 LGHNA and CDR2 YNFKEQ. Losses at the gene ends were 1 base for V and 5 bases for J; bases not matched to a gene: 11. The CDR3 totals 17 residues. CDR3 DNA sequence: TGTGCCAGCAGCCAAGGGAGCGGAGGCGGGAGTCACAATGAGCAGTTCTTC. It specifies CASSQGSGGGSHNEQFF.

This clone was counted once. The V and J genes are TRBV10-3 and TRBJ2-7, with TRBD2 matching over 13 bases. CDR1 is ENHRY, CDR2 SYGVKD, per germline. This CDR3 is built from 16 residues. Germline trimming cut 5 bases from V and 2 bases from J; bases unmatched to any gene: 6. The CDR3: CAISRGTSGNTYEQYF. CDR3 coding DNA: TGTGCCATCAGTAGAGGGACTAGCGGGAATACCTACGAGCAGTACTTC.

The V gene is TRBV19, the J gene TRBJ2-7; 7 bases agree with TRBD2. Germline trimming cut 10 bases from V and 1 base from J; bases unmatched to any gene: 10. This CDR3 region has 14 residues. Looked up from germline, CDR1 is LNHDA and CDR2 is SQIVND (reference sequence). CDR3 protein: CATTGEGPSYEQYF. Here the CDR3 DNA reads TGTGCCACAACGGGGGAGGGGCCGTCCTACGAGCAGTACTTC.

This chain uses TRBV6-5 with TRBJ2-1; possibly TRBD2 for D (6 bases). Germline CDR1 and CDR2: MNHEY and SVGAGI. Between the trimmed V and J ends, which lost 5 bases and 2 bases, there was a span of 16 bases. The CDR3 length is 16 residues. CDR3 in amino acids: CASSHYTGTAYNEQFF. CDR3 nucleotides: TGTGCCAGCAGTCACTACACCGGGACTGCCTACAATGAGCAGTTCTTC.

This clone appeared a single time. The chain is built from TRBV10-3 and TRBJ1-4; 9 bases fit TRBD1. The germline gives CDR1 ENHRY, CDR2 SYGVKD. The V gene end was trimmed by 11 bases and the J gene end by 5 bases; junction bases not matched to a gene: 6. This CDR3 spans 13 amino acids. CDR3 coding DNA: TGTGCCTCCGGGACAGGGCTAAATGAAAAACTGTTTTTT. Its protein product is CASGTGLNEKLFF.

This chain links TRBV2 with TRBJ1-5, with D perhaps matching TRBD1 (5 bases). V lost 5 bases and J lost 0, with 11 bases in between. The CDR3 totals 15 residues. Germline V lookup: CDR1 SNHLY, CDR2 FYNNEI. The CDR3 loop is CASSPRQYSNQPQHF. As DNA, the CDR3 is TGTGCCAGCAGTCCCAGACAGTATAGCAATCAGCCCCAGCATTTT.

The chain is built from TRBV7-9 and TRBJ1-1; D is unresolved. CDR3 length: 16 amino acids. Germline CDR1 SEHNR, CDR2 FQNEAQ (reference sequence). V was pared by 5 bases and J by 0 bases, with 16 bases between. For the CDR3, the DNA is TGTGCCAGCAGCCCGAGCGGGCTAACCATGAACACTGAAGCTTTCTTT. Translated, it gives CASSPSGLTMNTEAFF.

The V call is TRBV7-2, the J call TRBJ2-7; D might be TRBD2 (6 bases). The CDR3 contains 17 residues. CDR1 and CDR2 from the germline V gene are SGHTA and FQGNSA. The V end was cut by 1 base, the J end by 2 bases, with 18 bases between. The CDR3 protein is CASSLGGTVPGAYEQYF. The DNA for the CDR3 is TGTGCCAGCAGCTTAGGGGGGACTGTACCTGGGGCCTACGAGCAGTACTTC.

V usage is TRBV5-1 and J usage is TRBJ2-7, with D possibly TRBD1 on 6 matching bases. Germline V lookup: CDR1 SGHRS, CDR2 YFSETQ. The germline V and J ends were trimmed by 4 bases and 9 bases, with 11 bases remaining between them. The CDR3 loop spans 11 amino acids. The CDR3 protein is CASSGRGAQYF. Here the CDR3 DNA reads TGCGCCAGCAGCGGCAGGGGAGCGCAGTACTTC.